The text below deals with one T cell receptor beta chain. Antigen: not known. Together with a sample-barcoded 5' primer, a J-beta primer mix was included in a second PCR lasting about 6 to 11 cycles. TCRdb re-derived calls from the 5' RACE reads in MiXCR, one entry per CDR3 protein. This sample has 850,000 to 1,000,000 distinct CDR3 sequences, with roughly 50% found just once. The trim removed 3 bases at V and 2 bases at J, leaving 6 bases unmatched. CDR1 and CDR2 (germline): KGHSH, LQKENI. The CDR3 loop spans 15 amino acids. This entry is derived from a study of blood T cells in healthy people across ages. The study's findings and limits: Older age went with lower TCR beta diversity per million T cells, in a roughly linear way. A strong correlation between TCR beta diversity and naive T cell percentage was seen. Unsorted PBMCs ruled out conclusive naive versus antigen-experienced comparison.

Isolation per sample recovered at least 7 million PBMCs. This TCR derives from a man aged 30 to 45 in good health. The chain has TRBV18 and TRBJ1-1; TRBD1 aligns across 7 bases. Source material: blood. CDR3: CASSPWTGDNTEAFF. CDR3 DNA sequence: TGTGCCAGCTCACCTTGGACAGGTGATAACACTGAAGCTTTCTTT.